This T cell receptor (beta chain) was sequenced during a study of siplizumab effects on memory and regulatory T cells. Trimming left V 0 bases short and J 5 bases short, with 1 base between. Germline-derived CDR1 and CDR2 are GTSNPN and SVGIG (reference sequence). The CDR3 has 11 residues. The table came from immunoSEQ multiplex PCR; TCRdb's copy has only in-frame clones and leaves some out. The sample yields over 55,000 clones, 70% to 90% seen once. Sequencing of unstimulated naive, memory, effector memory and TEMRA subsets was performed in three donor pairs. The V call is TRBV30, the J call TRBJ1-4, with D hard to call. This sequence was found in a human donor in good health. The sequencing input was memory CD4+ T cells sorted from blood. The DNA for the CDR3 is TGTGCCTGGAGTGTAAATGAAAAACTGTTTTTT. This sequence encodes CAWSVNEKLFF.